This entry features one T cell receptor (beta chain) sequence. These data are taken from a study of technical replicates of blood from several donors. TCRdb keeps only in-frame clones here, not all; method: immunoSEQ multiplex PCR. The sample includes 84,000 or so clones, around 94% of them seen just once. Germline CDR1 reads ENHRY; CDR2 reads SYGVKD. This CDR3 has 13 amino acids. V was pared by 8 bases and J by 4 bases, with 15 bases between. The chain recombines TRBV10-3 with TRBJ2-7; D ambiguous. This clonotype originated in a human donor in good health. Sequenced input: T cells isolated from PBMCs. CDR3 sequence: CAIEDSSQYEQYF. The CDR3 coding sequence is TGTGCCATCGAAGACTCTTCCCAGTACGAGCAGTACTTC.